This T cell receptor beta chain stems from a study of T cell repertoires in cytomegalovirus infection. The overall study: Recently described HLA-C-restricted plus well-studied HLA-B-restricted CMV epitopes were used. Public TCR beta signatures provided an indication of both CMV infection and a matching HLA type. Study-wide results and limits: Accumulated public TCR beta family frequency recognized individuals carrying CMV together with the relevant HLA. Ex vivo responses were dominated by HLA-C-restricted CMV-specific TCR beta clonotypes.

This clonotype came up many times. Its antigen remains unknown. TCRdb re-called the reads with MiXCR, one entry per CDR3 protein. This sample yields about 350,000 distinct CDR3 sequences, of which 34% are seen a single time; approximately 13% belongs to the top ten. This clonotype was sampled from a human donor in good health (CMV status not recorded). Some clones in this sample may be carry-over from other donors' samples. This material consisted of cultured PBMCs, taken from culture after CMV antigen stimulation.

The CDR3 sequence: CSAHRTGDQETQYF. DNA of the CDR3: TGCAGTGCTCACCGGACAGGGGACCAAGAGACCCAGTACTTC. The chain couples TRBV20-1 to TRBJ2-5; 9 nucleotides line up with TRBD1. The CDR3 has 14 amino acids. V lost 5 bases, J lost 0 bases, and 4 bases stayed unmatched. The V gene's germline CDR1 is DFQATT and CDR2 SNEGSKA (reference sequence).